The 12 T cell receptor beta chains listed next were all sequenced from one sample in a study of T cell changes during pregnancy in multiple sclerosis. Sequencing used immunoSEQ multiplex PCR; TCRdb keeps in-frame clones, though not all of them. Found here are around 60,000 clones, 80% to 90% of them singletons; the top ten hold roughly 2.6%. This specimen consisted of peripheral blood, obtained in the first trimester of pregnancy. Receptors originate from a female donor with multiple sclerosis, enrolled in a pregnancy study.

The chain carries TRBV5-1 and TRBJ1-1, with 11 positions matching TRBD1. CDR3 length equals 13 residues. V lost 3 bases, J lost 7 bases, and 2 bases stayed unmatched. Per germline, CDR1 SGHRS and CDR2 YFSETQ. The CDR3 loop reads CASSSGTGGEAFF. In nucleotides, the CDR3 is TGCGCCAGCAGCTCCGGGACAGGGGGTGAAGCTTTCTTT.

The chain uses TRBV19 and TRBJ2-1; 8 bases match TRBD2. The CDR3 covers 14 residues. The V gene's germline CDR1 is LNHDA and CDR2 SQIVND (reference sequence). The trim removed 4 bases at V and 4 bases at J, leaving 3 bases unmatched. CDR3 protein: CASSTGLVYNEQFF. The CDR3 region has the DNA TGTGCCAGTAGTACGGGACTAGTTTACAATGAGCAGTTCTTC.

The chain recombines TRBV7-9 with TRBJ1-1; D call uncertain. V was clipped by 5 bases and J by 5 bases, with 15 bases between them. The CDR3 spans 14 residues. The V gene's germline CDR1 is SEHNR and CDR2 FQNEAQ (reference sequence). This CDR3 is CASSLGSGWTEAFF. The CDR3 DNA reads TGTGCCAGCAGCCTAGGGTCCGGTTGGACTGAAGCTTTCTTT.

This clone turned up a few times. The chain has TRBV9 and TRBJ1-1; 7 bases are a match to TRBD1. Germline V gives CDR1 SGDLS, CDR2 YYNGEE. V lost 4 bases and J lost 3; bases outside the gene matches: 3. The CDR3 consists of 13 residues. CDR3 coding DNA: TGTGCCAGCAGCACTGACAGGGACACTGAAGCTTTCTTT. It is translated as CASSTDRDTEAFF.

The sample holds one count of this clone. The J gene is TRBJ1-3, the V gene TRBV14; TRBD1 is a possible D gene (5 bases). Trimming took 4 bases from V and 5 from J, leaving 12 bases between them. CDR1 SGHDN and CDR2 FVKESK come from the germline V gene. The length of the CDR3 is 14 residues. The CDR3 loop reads CASSPWGGRNTIYF. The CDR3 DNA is TGTGCCAGCAGCCCCTGGGGCGGACGAAACACCATATATTTT. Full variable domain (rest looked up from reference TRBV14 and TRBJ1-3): EAGVTQFPSHSVIEKGQTVTLRCDPISGHDNLYWYRRVMGKEIKFLLHFVKESKQDESGMPNNRFLAERTGGTYSTLKVQPAELEDSGVYFCASSPWGGRNTIYFGEGSWLTVV.

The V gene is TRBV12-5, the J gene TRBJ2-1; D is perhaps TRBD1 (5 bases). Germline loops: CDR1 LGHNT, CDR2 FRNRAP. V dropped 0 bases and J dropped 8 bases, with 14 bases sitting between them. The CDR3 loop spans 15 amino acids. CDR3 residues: CASGLVLGPRDEQFF. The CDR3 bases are TGTGCTAGTGGTTTGGTATTGGGGCCTAGAGATGAGCAGTTCTTC.

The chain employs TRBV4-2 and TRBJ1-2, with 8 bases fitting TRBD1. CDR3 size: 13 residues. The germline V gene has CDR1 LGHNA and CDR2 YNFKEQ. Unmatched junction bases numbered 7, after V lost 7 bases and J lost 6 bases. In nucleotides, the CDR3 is TGTGCCAGCACTCTCCAGACAGGGGATGGCTACACCTTC. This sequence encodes CASTLQTGDGYTF.

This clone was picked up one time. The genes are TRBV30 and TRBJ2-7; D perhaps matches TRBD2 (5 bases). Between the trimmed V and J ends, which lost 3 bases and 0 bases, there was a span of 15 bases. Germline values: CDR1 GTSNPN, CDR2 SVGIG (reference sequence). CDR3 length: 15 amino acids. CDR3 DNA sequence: TGTGCCTGGAGCGGTGGTAGCGCGAGCTCCTACGAGCAGTACTTC. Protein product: CAWSGGSASSYEQYF.

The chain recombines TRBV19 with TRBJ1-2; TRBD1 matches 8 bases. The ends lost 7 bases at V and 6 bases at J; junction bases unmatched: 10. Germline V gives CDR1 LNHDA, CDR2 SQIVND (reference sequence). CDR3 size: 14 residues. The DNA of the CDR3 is TGTGCCAGTAACACAGGGGGAAGAGGTAATGGCTACACCTTC. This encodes CASNTGGRGNGYTF.

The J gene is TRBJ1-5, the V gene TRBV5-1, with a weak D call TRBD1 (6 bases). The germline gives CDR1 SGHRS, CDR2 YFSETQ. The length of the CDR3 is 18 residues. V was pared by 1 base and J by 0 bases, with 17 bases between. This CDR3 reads CASSLRARTENSNQPQHF. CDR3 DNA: TGCGCCAGCAGCTTGAGAGCTAGGACAGAAAATAGCAATCAGCCCCAGCATTTT.

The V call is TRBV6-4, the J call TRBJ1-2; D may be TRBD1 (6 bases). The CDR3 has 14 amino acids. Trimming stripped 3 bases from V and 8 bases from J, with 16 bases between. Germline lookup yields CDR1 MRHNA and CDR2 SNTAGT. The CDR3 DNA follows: TGTGCCAGCAGTGATTCCTCAGGGGCAGGGGGCTACACCTTC. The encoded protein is CASSDSSGAGGYTF.

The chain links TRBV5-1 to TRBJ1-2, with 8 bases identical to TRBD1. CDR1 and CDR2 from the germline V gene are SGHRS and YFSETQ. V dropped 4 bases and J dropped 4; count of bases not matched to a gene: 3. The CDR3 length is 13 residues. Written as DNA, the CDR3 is TGCGCCAGCAGCCAAGGACAGGGCTATGGCTACACCTTC. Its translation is CASSQGQGYGYTF.